One T cell receptor (beta chain) is described in this entry. Its specificity is unknown. It was with a sample-barcoded 5' primer and a J-beta primer mix that a second PCR of about 6 to 12 cycles was run. TCRdb reprocessed the 5' RACE reads via MiXCR and lists one record per CDR3 protein. This sample has approximately 600,000 distinct CDR3 sequences, with roughly 58% found just once. The data derive from a study of blood T cells in healthy people across ages. Overall study results and limits: More naive CD4+ cells and higher diversity marked long-lived donors relative to aged donors.

The germline gives CDR1 MNHEY, CDR2 SVGAGI. CDR3 length: 13 residues. Trimming left V 7 bases short and J 1 base short, with 7 bases between. PBMCs, at least 6.5 million per sample, were isolated. The rearrangement uses TRBV6-5 and TRBJ2-2; D is undetermined. This clonotype originated in a man aged 60 to 75 in good health. Source material: blood. As DNA, the CDR3 is TGTGCCAGCAAGTCCTTGAACACCGGGGAGCTGTTTTTT. Residues: CASKSLNTGELFF.